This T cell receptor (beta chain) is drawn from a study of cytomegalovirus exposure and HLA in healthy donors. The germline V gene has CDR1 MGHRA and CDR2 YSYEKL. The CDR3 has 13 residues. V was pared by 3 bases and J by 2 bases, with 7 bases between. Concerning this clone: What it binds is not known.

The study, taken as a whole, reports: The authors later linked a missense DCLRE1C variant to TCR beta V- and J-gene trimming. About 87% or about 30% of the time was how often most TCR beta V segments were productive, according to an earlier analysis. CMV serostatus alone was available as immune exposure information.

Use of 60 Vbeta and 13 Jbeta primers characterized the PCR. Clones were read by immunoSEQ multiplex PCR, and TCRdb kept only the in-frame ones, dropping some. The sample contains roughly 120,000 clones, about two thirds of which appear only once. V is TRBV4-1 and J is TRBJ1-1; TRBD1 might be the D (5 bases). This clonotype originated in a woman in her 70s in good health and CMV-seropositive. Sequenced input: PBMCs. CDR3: CASSHDSNTEAFF. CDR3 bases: TGCGCCAGCAGCCACGACAGCAACACTGAAGCTTTCTTT.